Below are 6 T cell receptor beta chains sequenced from a single sample in a study of T cell responses to AZD1222 COVID-19 vaccine. Assay: immunoSEQ multiplex PCR; the TCRdb copy retains only in-frame clones and omits some. The sample carries roughly 180,000 clones, around 90% recorded once. The material was peripheral blood, obtained 28 days after the second AZD1222 dose. These receptors originate from an adult who received the AZD1222 COVID-19 vaccine.

This clone was seen just once. The V call is TRBV9, the J call TRBJ2-7; D gene unclear. The V gene lost 4 bases and the J gene lost 0 bases, with 14 bases spanning the gap. The CDR3 length is 15 residues. Germline V gene sequence: CDR1 SGDLS, CDR2 YYNGEE. CDR3 sequence: CASSIDGFVSYEQYF. The CDR3 coding sequence is TGTGCCAGCAGCATTGACGGGTTCGTCTCCTACGAGCAGTACTTC.

This clone was recorded only once. V and J are TRBV19 and TRBJ2-5; D uncertain. The CDR3 sequence is 12 residues long. V was trimmed by 4 bases and J by 1 base, leaving 4 bases between them. Germline V gene sequence: CDR1 LNHDA, CDR2 SQIVND (reference sequence). CDR3 DNA sequence: TGTGCCAGTAGTAGCGGCCAAGAGACCCAGTACTTC. This gives the protein CASSSGQETQYF.

The rearrangement joins TRBV9 to TRBJ1-2, with a weak D call TRBD1 (5 bases). V lost 3 bases, J lost 4 bases, and 10 bases lay in between. CDR3 length equals 13 residues. CDR1 is SGDLS and CDR2 is YYNGEE in the germline V gene. The CDR3 region has the DNA TGTGCCAGCAGCGCGGGGGATGGCTATGGCTACACCTTC. Amino acid sequence: CASSAGDGYGYTF.

V is TRBV3-1 (or the pseudogene TRBV3-2) and J is TRBJ1-2, with a tentative D call TRBD1 (5 bases). V shed 6 bases and J shed 5 bases, with 13 bases lying between them. The germline gives CDR1 LGHDT, CDR2 YNNKEL (reference sequence). This CDR3 has 13 amino acids. The CDR3: CASSPSGVYGYTF. The CDR3 bases are TGTGCCAGCAGTCCGTCGGGGGTGTATGGCTACACCTTC.

DNA of the CDR3: TGTGCCAGCACACCAGACAGGGACCCAGAGTGGGGGGCCAACGTCCTGACTTTC. Protein product: CASTPDRDPEWGANVLTF. V gene TRBV25-1 combines with J gene TRBJ2-6, with 7 bases aligning to TRBD1. V shed 7 bases, J shed 4 bases, and the junction held 16 bases outside the gene matches. The length of the CDR3 is 18 residues. Per germline, CDR1 MGHDK and CDR2 SYGVNS.

This clone has a handful of counts. The rearrangement uses TRBV6-5 and TRBJ1-3; maybe TRBD1 (5 bases). Between the trimmed V and J ends, which lost 7 bases and 4 bases, there was a span of 8 bases. The CDR3 covers 12 residues. The germline V gene has CDR1 MNHEY and CDR2 SVGAGI. The CDR3: CASTREGNTIYF. The CDR3 DNA is TGTGCCAGCACCAGGGAAGGAAACACCATATATTTT.